A selection of T cell receptor beta chains follows, all from one sample in a study of blood T cell repertoires in COVID-19. Clones were sequenced by immunoSEQ multiplex PCR, and TCRdb holds only the in-frame ones, with some missing. The profile shows 230,000 or so clones, 75% to 90% of them singletons. Sequencing was carried out using peripheral blood. These receptors were collected from a woman aged 40 to 55 who had recovered from COVID-19. Both conserved end residues are part of each CDR3. The D gene is left open where the match is weak. Some rows mark clone size as missing; the rest say once, few, many or name a class of expanded clone.

j_call: TRBJ1-2
d_call: -
clone_size: once
v_call: TRBV5-4
cdr3_aa: CASSLPGNYGYTF
cdr3_nt: TGTGCCAGCAGCTTACCCGGGAACTATGGCTACACCTTC

j_call: TRBJ1-2
d_call: -
clone_size: -
v_call: TRBV4-1
cdr3_aa: CASSQDGTSYGYTF
cdr3_nt: TGCGCCAGCAGCCAAGACGGGACAAGTTATGGCTACACCTTC

j_call: TRBJ2-3
d_call: -
clone_size: -
v_call: TRBV7-9
cdr3_aa: CASSLFEDTQYF
cdr3_nt: TGTGCCAGCAGCTTGTTTGAGGATACGCAGTATTTT

j_call: TRBJ2-4
d_call: -
clone_size: -
v_call: TRBV18
cdr3_aa: CASSPPAGAPIQYF
cdr3_nt: TGTGCCAGCTCACCACCCGCAGGGGCCCCCATTCAGTACTTC

j_call: TRBJ2-5
d_call: -
clone_size: few
v_call: TRBV12-5
cdr3_aa: CARGREGETQYF
cdr3_nt: TGTGCCAGGGGAAGGGAAGGGGAGACCCAGTACTTC

j_call: TRBJ1-1
d_call: -
clone_size: few
v_call: TRBV2
cdr3_aa: CASTYREHTEAFF
cdr3_nt: TGTGCCAGCACCTACAGAGAACACACTGAAGCTTTCTTT

j_call: TRBJ1-4
d_call: -
clone_size: -
v_call: TRBV5-4
cdr3_aa: CASSLQNEKLFF
cdr3_nt: TGTGCCAGCAGCTTGCAGAATGAAAAACTGTTTTTT

j_call: TRBJ2-5
d_call: -
clone_size: -
v_call: TRBV12-3/TRBV12-4
cdr3_aa: CASGTDRKETQYF
cdr3_nt: TGTGCCAGCGGAACGGACAGAAAAGAGACCCAGTACTTC

j_call: TRBJ2-7
d_call: -
clone_size: -
v_call: TRBV6-6
cdr3_aa: CASSYYSDEQYF
cdr3_nt: TGTGCCAGCAGTTACTACTCGGACGAGCAGTACTTC

j_call: TRBJ2-3
d_call: -
clone_size: -
v_call: TRBV7-9
cdr3_aa: CASSLDRESTDTQYF
cdr3_nt: TGTGCCAGCAGCCTGGACAGAGAAAGTACAGATACGCAGTATTTT

j_call: TRBJ2-2
d_call: -
clone_size: -
v_call: TRBV19
cdr3_aa: CATLRDGELFF
cdr3_nt: TGTGCCACCCTCAGGGACGGGGAGCTGTTTTTT

j_call: TRBJ2-3
d_call: -
clone_size: -
v_call: TRBV28
cdr3_aa: CASSRGTRDPDTQYF
cdr3_nt: TGTGCCAGCAGTCGAGGAACCCGGGATCCAGATACGCAGTATTTT

j_call: TRBJ1-5
d_call: -
clone_size: -
v_call: TRBV13
cdr3_aa: CASVGRHQPQHF
cdr3_nt: TGTGCCAGCGTGGGCAGACATCAGCCCCAGCATTTT

j_call: TRBJ1-5
d_call: -
clone_size: -
v_call: TRBV6-1
cdr3_aa: CASSETDLSNQPQHF
cdr3_nt: TGTGCCAGCAGTGAAACAGACCTTAGCAATCAGCCCCAGCATTTT